A selection of T cell receptor beta chains follows, all from one sample in a study of vaccination and CD4 T cells after COVID-19. Their antigen targets remain unknown. TCRdb reprocessed the PCR reads via MiXCR and lists one record per CDR3 protein. The sample includes under 10,000 distinct CDR3 sequences, roughly 58% of them seen just once. Sequencing was performed on cultured CD4+ T cells from blood, taken after SARS-CoV-2 vaccination. These receptors were obtained from a human donor with COVID-19. CDR3s include the opening cysteine and the closing phenylalanine or tryptophan. The order of the fields is V gene, clone size, D gene, J gene, CDR3 protein, CDR3 DNA. D genes are given only for firm matches. Not every row has a clone size; where given, it reads once, few, many or a size class.

TRBV6-1	few	NA	TRBJ1-2	CASRLEPYANYGYTF	TGTGCCAGCAGACTTGAACCGTACGCTAACTATGGCTACACCTTC
TRBV24-1	NA	NA	TRBJ2-3	CATSDSPGVRTDTQYF	TGTGCCACCAGTGATTCGCCAGGGGTCCGCACAGATACGCAGTATTTT
TRBV20-1	once	TRBD2	TRBJ2-5	CSARSASGGQETQYF	TGCAGTGCTAGATCGGCTAGCGGGGGGCAGGAGACCCAGTACTTC
TRBV7-2	NA	NA	TRBJ2-7	CASSSVPGTFYEQYF	TGTGCCAGCAGCTCAGTGCCCGGGACCTTCTACGAGCAGTACTTC
TRBV20-1	NA	NA	TRBJ2-5	CSARTGASETQYF	TGCAGTGCTAGGACTGGCGCCTCGGAGACCCAGTACTTC
TRBV6-1	few	NA	TRBJ1-2	CASSDVDRSYGYTF	TGTGCCAGCAGTGATGTGGATAGAAGTTATGGCTACACCTTC
TRBV5-1	NA	NA	TRBJ2-5	CASSLRLRSYQETQYF	TGCGCCAGCAGCTTGCGACTGCGATCGTACCAAGAGACCCAGTACTTC
TRBV4-1	NA	NA	TRBJ1-1	CASSHPRQTMNTEAFF	TGCGCCAGCAGCCACCCCCGACAGACTATGAACACTGAAGCTTTCTTT
TRBV27	NA	TRBD1	TRBJ2-1	CASSRGPYNEQFF	TGTGCCAGCAGTAGGGGGCCCTACAATGAGCAGTTCTTC
TRBV15	few	NA	TRBJ1-5	CATSRENAGNQPQHF	TGTGCCACCAGCAGAGAAAATGCGGGCAATCAGCCCCAGCATTTT
TRBV6-1	NA	NA	TRBJ1-1	CASSQRTANTEAFF	TGTGCCAGCAGCCAAAGGACAGCGAACACTGAAGCTTTCTTT
TRBV6-5	NA	NA	TRBJ2-7	CASSYSSGRQTYEQYF	TGTGCCAGCAGTTACTCCTCGGGTAGGCAGACCTACGAGCAGTACTTC
TRBV2	few	NA	TRBJ1-5	CASSEAAGGGGGPQHF	TGTGCCAGCAGTGAAGCGGCTGGGGGCGGGGGGGGGCCCCAGCATTTT
TRBV6-5	NA	TRBD1	TRBJ1-4	CASSYSKTGIRANEKLFF	TGTGCCAGCAGTTACTCGAAGACAGGGATTAGGGCTAATGAAAAACTGTTTTTT
TRBV5-1	NA	TRBD1	TRBJ1-1	CASSSRGGGRYTEAFF	TGCGCCAGCAGCTCCAGGGGGGGAGGGCGTTACACTGAAGCTTTCTTT
TRBV27	NA	NA	TRBJ2-7	CASSFQGVGQYF	TGTGCCAGCAGTTTTCAAGGGGTCGGGCAGTACTTC
TRBV12-3/TRBV12-4	NA	TRBD1	TRBJ1-4	CASSSQGATNEKLFF	TGTGCCAGCAGTTCCCAGGGGGCAACTAATGAAAAACTGTTTTTT
TRBV11-2	NA	NA	TRBJ1-6	CASSPSGDSYNSPLHF	TGTGCCAGCAGCCCCAGTGGCGACTCCTATAATTCACCCCTCCACTTT
TRBV19	few	TRBD1	TRBJ1-5	CASSSDRVNYQPQHF	TGTGCCAGTAGTTCCGACAGGGTCAACTATCAGCCCCAGCATTTT
TRBV20-1	NA	TRBD1	TRBJ2-7	CSARGVPGQGAFEQYF	TGCAGTGCTAGAGGAGTCCCGGGACAGGGGGCTTTCGAGCAGTACTTC
TRBV19	few	NA	TRBJ1-5	CASSIRSRSDQPQHF	TGTGCCAGTAGTATACGAAGCAGGTCAGATCAGCCCCAGCATTTT
TRBV27	NA	NA	TRBJ2-5	CASSGWGSGETQYF	TGTGCCAGCAGTGGTTGGGGAAGTGGAGAGACCCAGTACTTC
TRBV6-2/TRBV6-3	NA	TRBD1	TRBJ1-2	CASSYLAGGAGGYTF	TGTGCCAGCAGTTACTTGGCAGGGGGCGCAGGTGGCTACACCTTC
TRBV19	NA	TRBD1	TRBJ2-3	CASSIGGTGGNTQYF	TGTGCCAGTAGTATAGGCGGGACAGGCGGCAATACGCAGTATTTT
TRBV20-1	NA	NA	TRBJ2-2	CSARRRRIEAGELFF	TGCAGTGCTAGAAGACGCCGAATTGAGGCCGGGGAGCTGTTTTTT
TRBV5-1	NA	NA	TRBJ2-7	CASSLPAYEQYF	TGCGCCAGCAGCTTGCCAGCCTACGAGCAGTACTTC
TRBV6-1	NA	NA	TRBJ1-5	CASSVSRGAGQPQHF	TGTGCCAGCAGTGTCTCTAGGGGGGCCGGTCAGCCCCAGCATTTT
TRBV25-1	few	TRBD1	TRBJ1-2	CASSEPGQGFYGYTF	TGTGCCAGCAGTGAACCCGGACAGGGGTTTTATGGCTACACCTTC
TRBV27	NA	NA	TRBJ1-1	CASSTGYMNTEAFF	TGTGCCAGCAGCACAGGGTACATGAACACTGAAGCTTTCTTT
TRBV24-1	few	NA	TRBJ2-5	CATSDPYDGRETQYF	TGTGCCACCAGTGATCCTTACGATGGGCGAGAGACCCAGTACTTC
TRBV7-2	NA	TRBD1	TRBJ1-2	CASSRTGQATYGYTF	TGTGCCAGCAGCCGCACGGGACAGGCGACCTATGGCTACACCTTC
TRBV21-1	NA	NA	TRBJ2-3	CASSKKGSGNKYTDTQYF	TGTGCCAGCAGCAAAAAGGGGTCAGGAAACAAGTACACAGATACGCAGTATTTT
TRBV21-1	NA	NA	TRBJ1-5	CASSKSRNQPQHF	TGTGCCAGCAGCAAGTCCAGAAATCAGCCCCAGCATTTT
TRBV18	NA	NA	TRBJ1-6	CASSPMGRAKSSYNSPLHF	TGTGCCAGCTCACCAATGGGTCGCGCCAAGAGCTCCTATAATTCACCCCTCCACTTT
TRBV7-3	NA	NA	TRBJ2-3	CASSMGLNTDTQYF	TGTGCCAGCAGCATGGGACTGAACACAGATACGCAGTATTTT
TRBV28	NA	NA	TRBJ1-6	CASSLPPAGYNSPLHF	TGTGCCAGCAGTTTACCCCCCGCAGGCTATAATTCACCCCTCCACTTT
TRBV10-1	few	NA	TRBJ2-4	CASSEFVIAKNIQYF	TGCGCCAGCAGTGAGTTTGTTATAGCCAAAAACATTCAGTACTTC
TRBV20-1	NA	NA	TRBJ2-5	CSARSGTDGRTQYF	TGCAGTGCTAGATCCGGTACCGACGGGAGAACCCAGTACTTC
TRBV5-1	NA	TRBD1	TRBJ1-2	CASSPEPWTGSDYGYTF	TGCGCCAGCAGCCCGGAACCATGGACAGGTAGTGACTATGGCTACACCTTC
TRBV7-6	NA	NA	TRBJ2-5	CASSLGLRETQYF	TGTGCCAGCAGCTTAGGCCTCAGGGAGACCCAGTACTTC
TRBV10-3	NA	TRBD1	TRBJ1-5	CAISESGQGGQPQHF	TGTGCCATCAGTGAGTCGGGACAGGGCGGACAGCCCCAGCATTTT
TRBV20-1	NA	NA	TRBJ1-1	CSASAPPVMNTEAFF	TGCAGTGCTAGTGCTCCACCCGTCATGAACACTGAAGCTTTCTTT
TRBV19	NA	NA	TRBJ2-2	CASSIRGNTGELFF	TGTGCCAGTAGTATCAGGGGAAACACCGGGGAGCTGTTTTTT
TRBV6-1	few	NA	TRBJ1-2	CASTKQGYYGYTF	TGTGCCAGCACAAAACAGGGTTACTATGGCTACACCTTC
TRBV18	once	NA	TRBJ2-7	CASSPRTEGTYEQYF	TGTGCCAGCTCACCACGTACAGAGGGGACCTACGAGCAGTACTTC
TRBV20-1	NA	NA	TRBJ2-7	CSARVGRQLAYEQYF	TGCAGTGCTAGAGTTGGCAGGCAACTGGCCTACGAGCAGTACTTC
TRBV7-9	NA	NA	TRBJ2-5	CASSFYRDDETQYF	TGTGCCAGCAGCTTTTACAGGGATGATGAGACCCAGTACTTC
TRBV19	NA	NA	TRBJ1-5	CASSIAGLLEAPQHF	TGTGCCAGTAGTATCGCCGGTCTTTTGGAGGCGCCCCAGCATTTT
TRBV7-2	NA	NA	TRBJ1-5	CASSLKLQGQPQHF	TGTGCCAGCAGCTTGAAATTACAGGGCCAGCCCCAGCATTTT
TRBV12-3/TRBV12-4	NA	NA	TRBJ2-4	CASSLGRAKNIQYF	TGTGCCAGCAGTTTAGGACGGGCCAAAAACATTCAGTACTTC
TRBV7-9	NA	TRBD1	TRBJ1-1	CASSSFGSTGGDGSGTEAFF	TGTGCCAGCAGCTCCTTTGGATCCACAGGGGGTGATGGGTCGGGCACTGAAGCTTTCTTT
TRBV6-2/TRBV6-3	NA	NA	TRBJ2-7	CASRDMVPYEQYF	TGTGCCAGCCGGGACATGGTACCCTACGAGCAGTACTTC
TRBV7-8	NA	TRBD1	TRBJ1-3	CASSFSRGLTGNTIYF	TGTGCCAGCAGCTTTAGCAGGGGGCTGACTGGAAACACCATATATTTT
TRBV20-1	NA	TRBD1	TRBJ1-2	CSARSIQGIGYTF	TGCAGTGCTAGATCGATACAGGGGATCGGCTACACCTTC
TRBV24-1	few	NA	TRBJ1-2	CATSSSHNYGYTF	TGTGCCACCAGCTCTAGTCATAACTATGGCTACACCTTC
TRBV12-3/TRBV12-4	NA	TRBD1	TRBJ1-1	CASSPTGTGSVF	TGTGCCAGCAGCCCTACCGGGACAGGGTCCGTCTTT
TRBV20-1	few	TRBD1	TRBJ1-6	CSARTGNNSPLHF	TGCAGTGCGAGGACAGGGAATAATTCACCCCTCCACTTT
TRBV7-7	NA	TRBD2	TRBJ2-7	CASSLALGGGGGEQYF	TGTGCTAGCAGCTTAGCGCTGGGCGGGGGGGGCGGCGAGCAGTACTTC
TRBV20-1	NA	NA	TRBJ1-1	CSARDLQHANTEAFF	TGCAGTGCTAGAGACCTTCAACACGCGAACACTGAAGCTTTCTTT